These 32 T cell receptor beta chains were all obtained from the same sample, sequenced in a study of blood T cell repertoires in COVID-19. Data came from immunoSEQ multiplex PCR; TCRdb stores just in-frame clones and leaves some out. The repertoire holds about 24,000 clones, with more than 75% as singletons. Sequences were obtained from peripheral blood. These receptor sequences come from a man between 50 and 59 years old with active COVID-19.

The V and J genes are TRBV5-4 and TRBJ2-5; weak D call: TRBD2 (5 bases). The CDR3 length is 15 residues. Trimming shortened V by 2 bases and J by 5 bases, and 16 bases separated the two germline ends. Germline CDR1 reads SGHNT; CDR2 reads YYREEE (reference sequence). CDR3: CASSFSAGDRETQYF. The CDR3 DNA is TGTGCCAGCAGCTTCTCTGCCGGGGATAGGGAGACCCAGTACTTC.

This clone was recorded only once. V is TRBV7-2 and J is TRBJ1-2, with no clear D. The germline V gene has CDR1 SGHTA and CDR2 FQGNSA. This CDR3 region has 15 residues. V was cut by 4 bases and J by 1 base, with 13 bases left in between. The CDR3 DNA reads as TGTGCCAGCAGCTCCACCCCGGGGTATAACTATGGCTACACCTTC. It is translated as CASSSTPGYNYGYTF.

The J gene is TRBJ2-5, the V gene TRBV2; 9 positions agree with TRBD2. CDR1 and CDR2 from the germline V gene are SNHLY and FYNNEI. The CDR3 is made up of 14 amino acids. V lost 7 bases and J lost 5; bases outside the gene matches: 8. The CDR3 here is CASKVGGGAETQYF. In nucleotides, the CDR3 is TGTGCCAGCAAGGTTGGCGGGGGGGCGGAGACCCAGTACTTC.

The V gene is TRBV6-5, the J gene TRBJ2-2, with 8 bases aligning to TRBD2. Germline loops: CDR1 MNHEY, CDR2 SVGAGI. The CDR3 spans 14 residues. J was trimmed by 7 bases and V by 5 bases; bases with no gene match: 6. The CDR3 DNA sequence: TGTGCCAGCAGTCTCAGCGGGAGAAGCGGGGAGCTGTTTTTT. Translated, it gives CASSLSGRSGELFF.

V usage is TRBV7-2 and J usage is TRBJ2-1, with D uncertain. V was pared by 2 bases and J by 7 bases, with 6 bases between. The CDR3 runs to 12 residues. The germline V gene has CDR1 SGHTA and CDR2 FQGNSA. The CDR3 DNA is TGTGCCAGCAGCTTATTGCGTAATGAGCAGTTCTTC. Translating it yields CASSLLRNEQFF.

The CDR3 reads CASSISGASTDTQYF. CDR3 bases: TGTGCCAGCAGCATAAGCGGGGCTAGCACAGATACGCAGTATTTT. This chain connects TRBV7-2 to TRBJ2-3, with 7 bases aligning to TRBD2. The J segment lost 0 bases and the V segment lost 5 bases, leaving 5 bases of the junction unmatched. Germline V lookup: CDR1 SGHTA, CDR2 FQGNSA. The CDR3 is 15 amino acids.

The rearrangement uses TRBV18 and TRBJ1-2; D unresolved. Trimming stripped 4 bases from V and 7 bases from J, with 13 bases between. The germline gives CDR1 KGHSH, CDR2 LQKENI. The CDR3 spans 13 residues. The CDR3 nucleotides are TGTGCCAGCTCACTGGTAGTCGCGGGTGGCTACACCTTC. Encoded protein: CASSLVVAGGYTF.

The V gene is TRBV28, the J gene TRBJ1-5; D ambiguous. V lost 5 bases and J lost 0, with 5 bases in between. This CDR3 region has 13 residues. Germline CDR1 MDHEN, CDR2 SYDVKM. The DNA for the CDR3 is TGTGCCAGCAGTCCAAATAGCAATCAGCCCCAGCATTTT. Translated, it gives CASSPNSNQPQHF.

The chain has TRBV10-1 and TRBJ2-7; 10 nucleotides line up with TRBD1. Germline-derived CDR1 and CDR2 are WNHNN and SYGVQD (reference sequence). The V and J ends lost 6 bases and 1 base, in that order; junction bases with no gene match: 6. This CDR3 is 15 amino acids long. CDR3 sequence reads: CASRGQGGRSYEQYF. The CDR3, as DNA: TGCGCCAGCAGAGGACAGGGGGGCCGTTCCTACGAGCAGTACTTC.

The chain links TRBV12-3 or TRBV12-4 to TRBJ2-1, with a possible D match to TRBD2 (6 bases). The CDR3 spans 11 residues. V was trimmed by 5 bases and J by 12 bases, leaving 11 bases between them. CDR3 amino acids: CASSPGDWQFF. The DNA for the CDR3 is TGTGCCAGCAGTCCTGGGGACTGGCAGTTCTTC.

The V gene is TRBV12-5, the J gene TRBJ2-2; TRBD2 matches at 13 bases. Germline V lookup: CDR1 LGHNT, CDR2 FRNRAP. V trimming: 0 bases; J trimming: 5 bases; junction bases outside the gene matches: 6. This CDR3 region has 18 residues. CDR3 nucleotide sequence: TGTGCTAGTGGTTTGGTACTAGCGGGAGGGCCCGGGACCGGGGAGCTGTTTTTT. It translates to CASGLVLAGGPGTGELFF.

This chain links TRBV7-9 with TRBJ2-1; the match to TRBD2 covers 8 bases. The CDR3 runs 13 residues. With V trimmed by 8 bases and J by 7 bases, 7 bases remained unmatched. Germline loops: CDR1 SEHNR, CDR2 FQNEAQ (reference sequence). CDR3 loop: CASDPAGVNEQFF. The CDR3 nucleotides read TGTGCCAGCGACCCAGCGGGGGTGAATGAGCAGTTCTTC. Using reference TRBV7-9 and TRBJ2-1 for the parts outside the CDR3, the full variable domain is DTGVSQNPRHKITKRGQNVTFRCDPISEHNRLYWYRQTLGQGPEFLTYFQNEAQLEKSRLLSDRFSAERPKGSFSTLEIQRTEQGDSAMYLCASDPAGVNEQFFGPGTRLTVL.

This chain links TRBV19 with TRBJ2-2; unclear D gene. Germline assignment: CDR1 LNHDA and CDR2 SQIVND (reference sequence). V dropped 2 bases and J dropped 1 base, with 8 bases sitting between them. The CDR3 consists of 15 residues. The CDR3 DNA reads as TGTGCCAGTAGTATACCGCAGAAGAACACCGGGGAGCTGTTTTTT. It yields the protein CASSIPQKNTGELFF.

J is TRBJ2-7 and V is TRBV27, with 7 bases identical to TRBD2. Trimming cost V 2 bases and J 1 base; bases outside gene matches: 5. Germline V CDR1 and CDR2: MNHEY, SMNVEV (reference sequence). The CDR3 length is 15 residues. CDR3 residues: CASSLEAGRSYEQYF. Written as DNA, the CDR3 is TGTGCCAGCAGTTTAGAAGCGGGGAGATCCTACGAGCAGTACTTC.

Here the CDR3 reads CASSYSGHPNQPQHF. CDR3 coding DNA: TGTGCCAGCAGTTACAGCGGCCACCCCAATCAGCCCCAGCATTTT. This chain connects TRBV6-2 or TRBV6-3 to TRBJ1-5, with no clear D. The germline V gene has CDR1 MNHEY and CDR2 SVGEGT. Trimming took 2 bases from V and 3 from J, leaving 11 bases between them. CDR3 size: 15 residues.

V is TRBV27 and J is TRBJ2-3, with TRBD1 identical over 7 bases. J lost 1 base, V lost 7 bases, and 11 bases had no gene match. This CDR3 has 16 amino acids. Germline V gene sequence: CDR1 MNHEY, CDR2 SMNVEV (reference sequence). Here the CDR3 DNA reads TGTGCCAGCACCCTATCAGGGGGACCACGCACAGATACGCAGTATTTT. Protein: CASTLSGGPRTDTQYF.

This rearrangement joins TRBV7-2 to TRBJ1-4; 7 bases fit TRBD1. V was pared by 4 bases and J by 5 bases, with 7 bases of the junction left unmatched. Germline CDR1 and CDR2: SGHTA and FQGNSA. This CDR3 has 15 amino acids. The CDR3 nucleotides are TGTGCCAGCAGCTCCACAGGGGTGAGGAATGAAAAACTGTTTTTT. Translating it yields CASSSTGVRNEKLFF.

The chain employs TRBV7-6 and TRBJ2-5, with 8 bases aligning to TRBD2. Trimming at V came to 7 bases and at J to 5 bases, leaving 12 bases not matched to a gene. Germline V gene lookup returns CDR1 SGHVS and CDR2 FNYEAQ. The CDR3 length is 15 residues. CDR3 nucleotides: TGTGCCAGCATCCAAATCGGGGGGGCAGGCGAGACCCAGTACTTC. Amino acid sequence: CASIQIGGAGETQYF.

The chain links TRBV6-2 or TRBV6-3 to TRBJ2-1; 8 bases line up with TRBD1. Germline assignment: CDR1 MNHEY and CDR2 SVGEGT. Losses at the gene ends were 5 bases for V and 0 bases for J; bases not matched to a gene: 3. This CDR3 contains 15 residues. The CDR3 nucleotides read TGTGCCAGCAGTCAAACAGGGGGCTCCTACAATGAGCAGTTCTTC. Protein sequence: CASSQTGGSYNEQFF.

The V call is TRBV7-2, the J call TRBJ2-1; no firm D call. This CDR3 is 15 amino acids long. Trimming took 8 bases from V and 7 from J, leaving 21 bases between them. Per germline, CDR1 SGHTA and CDR2 FQGNSA. As DNA, the CDR3 is TGTGCCAGCGATTTACACCAGGTTTTTCCAAATGAGCAGTTCTTC. It specifies CASDLHQVFPNEQFF.

The chain employs TRBV4-3 and TRBJ2-7, with D unclear. There are 15 residues in the CDR3. Germline V lookup: CDR1 LGHNA, CDR2 YSLEER. The V end was cut by 1 base, the J end by 3 bases, with 13 bases between. Here the CDR3 reads CASSQVPRSDYEQYF. In nucleotides, the CDR3 is TGCGCCAGCAGCCAAGTACCCCGGTCCGACTACGAGCAGTACTTC.

The chain uses TRBV5-1 and TRBJ1-5, with D unclear. This CDR3 is 14 amino acids long. With 4 bases removed from V and 7 bases from J, the gap between germline ends came to 15 bases. From germline, CDR1 is SGHRS and CDR2 YFSETQ. In nucleotides, the CDR3 is TGCGCCAGCAGCCCAAGCGGGCCGGGGCAGCCCCAGCATTTT. Residues: CASSPSGPGQPQHF.

The chain is built from TRBV9 and TRBJ1-4; D is uncertain. The germline V gene has CDR1 SGDLS and CDR2 YYNGEE. Trimming stripped 0 bases from V and 6 bases from J, with 9 bases between. This CDR3 is 14 amino acids long. The CDR3 region is CASSVGPGHEKLFF. The CDR3 DNA reads as TGTGCCAGCAGCGTAGGCCCAGGCCATGAAAAACTGTTTTTT. Full variable domain (rest looked up from reference TRBV9 and TRBJ1-4): DSGVTQTPKHLITATGQRVTLRCSPRSGDLSVYWYQQSLDQGLQFLIQYYNGEERAKGNILERFSAQQFPDLHSELNLSSLELGDSALYFCASSVGPGHEKLFFGSGTQLSVL.

V gene TRBV7-3 combines with J gene TRBJ2-1; TRBD2 matches at 13 bases. The CDR3 runs to 15 residues. The V and J ends lost 5 bases and 6 bases, in that order; junction bases with no gene match: 4. Germline V lookup: CDR1 SGHTA, CDR2 FQGTGA. CDR3 residues: CASSPGTSGTNEQFF. As DNA, the CDR3 is TGTGCCAGCAGCCCCGGGACTAGCGGGACCAATGAGCAGTTCTTC.

A remark on this clone: A much larger clone differs by one base, so this may be a read error. J is TRBJ1-5 and V is TRBV7-8; tentatively, D is TRBD1 (6 bases). CDR3 length equals 15 residues. Per the germline V gene, CDR1 is SGHVS and CDR2 is FQNEAQ. CDR3 in amino acids: CVSSLLQGPSQPQHF. The DNA for the CDR3 is TGTGTCAGCAGCCTATTACAGGGTCCAAGTCAGCCCCAGCATTTT.

The chain uses TRBV27 and TRBJ2-7, with D tentatively TRBD1 (6 bases). Trimming cost V 4 bases and J 9 bases, with 19 bases left between them. Germline CDR1 and CDR2: MNHEY and SMNVEV (reference sequence). The CDR3 has 14 residues. For the CDR3, the DNA is TGTGCCAGCAGTTCCCTAACGCAGGGGTCGGTGCAGTACTTC. This encodes CASSSLTQGSVQYF.

This chain links TRBV24-1 with TRBJ2-3; D might be TRBD1 (5 bases). The V and J ends lost 5 bases and 6 bases respectively, with 11 bases between them. The CDR3 loop spans 13 amino acids. The V gene's germline CDR1 is KGHDR and CDR2 SFDVKD. The CDR3 DNA reads TGTGCCACCAGTGCCAGGGTCCCGGATACGCAGTATTTT. Translated: CATSARVPDTQYF.

The genes are TRBV18 and TRBJ2-3, with 7 bases aligning to TRBD2. Germline CDR1 and CDR2: KGHSH and LQKENI. Trimming at V came to 2 bases and at J to 8 bases, leaving 7 bases not matched to a gene. The CDR3 contains 14 residues. The CDR3 is CASSPGATGGTQYF. The CDR3 DNA follows: TGTGCCAGCTCACCAGGAGCGACGGGGGGTACGCAGTATTTT.

As to this clone: The same CDR3 also results from other DNA sequences found in this sample. V and J are TRBV7-8 and TRBJ2-2; 7 positions agree with TRBD1. V gave up 5 bases and J gave up 7 bases; unmatched junction bases: 7. Germline V CDR1 and CDR2: SGHVS, FQNEAQ. The CDR3 loop spans 14 amino acids. This CDR3 reads CASSPRQGHGELFF. CDR3 nucleotides: TGTGCCAGCAGCCCGCGACAGGGTCACGGGGAGCTGTTTTTT. Looking up the rest from reference TRBV7-8 and TRBJ2-2 gives the full variable domain: GAGVSQSPRYKVAKRGQDVALRCDPISGHVSLFWYQQALGQGPEFLTYFQNEAQLDKSGLPSDRFFAERPEGSVSTLKIQRTQQEDSAVYLCASSPRQGHGELFFGEGSRLTVL.

The genes are TRBV5-4 and TRBJ2-2; D gene ambiguous. CDR1 is SGHNT and CDR2 is YYREEE in the germline V gene (reference sequence). V was trimmed by 0 bases and J by 5 bases, leaving 11 bases between them. CDR3 length: 15 residues. This CDR3 reads CASSLASVRTGELFF. The CDR3 DNA is TGTGCCAGCAGCTTGGCATCGGTACGGACCGGGGAGCTGTTTTTT.

This chain connects TRBV29-1 to TRBJ2-5; 7 bases agree with TRBD2. The CDR3 length is 14 residues. Germline trimming cut 2 bases from V and 1 base from J; bases unmatched to any gene: 4. Looked up from germline, CDR1 is SQVTM and CDR2 is ANQGSEA. CDR3: CSVEPRGTQETQYF. In DNA form, the CDR3 reads TGCAGCGTTGAACCGCGGGGGACCCAAGAGACCCAGTACTTC.

J is TRBJ2-3 and V is TRBV28; TRBD2 aligns across 12 bases. V shed 9 bases and J 3 bases; nucleotides not matched to a gene: 10. The CDR3 sequence is 16 residues long. Germline CDR1 reads MDHEN; CDR2 reads SYDVKM. The CDR3 region has the DNA TGTGCCAGTCTTACTAGCGGGAGGATCGGGACAGATACGCAGTATTTT. Its protein is CASLTSGRIGTDTQYF.